The rows below give T cell receptor beta chains drawn from one sample of a study of OX40 agonist ivuxolimab in advanced cancers. Sequencing used immunoSEQ multiplex PCR; TCRdb keeps in-frame clones, though not all of them. Counted here are roughly 50,000 clones, more than 80% occurring once; the ten biggest clones make up roughly 12%. Sample: CD4+ or CD8+ T cells sorted from blood, taken in a trial of the OX40 agonist ivuxolimab. Receptor source: an adult with an advanced solid tumor such as melanoma, head and neck, liver or kidney cancer. CDR3s include the opening cysteine and the closing phenylalanine or tryptophan. Each record gives: CDR3 protein, CDR3 DNA, clone size, D gene, J gene, V gene. A D gene is named only where the DNA matches it firmly. Clone size is given for some rows only: seen once, a few or many times, or a class if the clone is expanded.

CASTPGQGMDEQYF,TGTGCCAGTACCCCGGGGCAGGGGATGGACGAGCAGTACTTC,.,.,TRBJ2-7,TRBV19
CASSQERLAGGLDTQYF,TGCGCCAGCAGCCAAGAAAGACTAGCGGGAGGGCTAGATACGCAGTATTTT,.,TRBD2,TRBJ2-3,TRBV4-3
CASSRAGKAAFF,TGTGCCAGTAGTAGGGCAGGGAAGGCAGCTTTCTTT,.,.,TRBJ1-1,TRBV19
CASSKWTVSSYEQYF,TGTGCCAGTAGTAAATGGACAGTCAGCTCCTACGAGCAGTACTTC,.,.,TRBJ2-7,TRBV19
CASRGQGTHEQYF,TGTGCCAGCAGGGGACAGGGGACCCACGAGCAGTACTTC,.,TRBD1,TRBJ2-7,TRBV7-9
CASSPRDVLAKNIQYF,TGTGCCAGCAGCCCCCGGGACGTCCTAGCCAAAAACATTCAGTACTTC,.,.,TRBJ2-4,TRBV12-1
CASSEAGDYEQYF,TGTGCCAGCAGTGAAGCAGGGGACTACGAGCAGTACTTC,.,.,TRBJ2-7,TRBV6-1
CATWERSGANVLTF,TGTGCCACCTGGGAGAGGTCTGGGGCCAACGTCCTGACTTTC,.,.,TRBJ2-6,TRBV28
CASSYLTGRDGYTF,TGTGCCAGCAGTTACCTGACGGGGCGGGATGGCTACACCTTC,.,.,TRBJ1-2,TRBV6-6
CASSQEWTSGTYEQYF,TGTGCCAGCAGCCAAGAATGGACTAGCGGGACCTACGAGCAGTACTTC,.,TRBD2,TRBJ2-7,TRBV4-2
CASSTPGASDQPQHF,TGTGCCAGCAGTACCCCAGGGGCATCGGATCAGCCCCAGCATTTT,.,.,TRBJ1-5,TRBV6-6
CASSPWTDTYEQYF,TGTGCCAGCAGCCCCTGGACTGATACCTACGAGCAGTACTTC,.,.,TRBJ2-7,TRBV5-6
CASIYSGCTDTQYF,TGTGCCAGCATCTATAGCGGGTGCACAGATACGCAGTATTTT,.,TRBD2,TRBJ2-3,TRBV6-7
CASSQDNPGTMNTEAFF,TGCGCCAGCAGCCAAGATAACCCCGGGACAATGAACACTGAAGCTTTCTTT,.,.,TRBJ1-1,TRBV4-3
CASSQGLHPGTGSFGYGYTF,TGCGCCAGCAGCCAAGGGCTCCACCCCGGGACAGGATCCTTTGGCTATGGCTACACCTTC,.,TRBD1,TRBJ1-2,TRBV4-3
CASSLRFGTGVSPLHF,TGTGCCAGCAGTTTACGATTCGGGACAGGGGTGTCACCCCTCCACTTT,once,TRBD1,TRBJ1-6,TRBV27
CASSLDENTEAFF,TGTGCCAGCAGCTTGGATGAGAACACTGAAGCTTTCTTT,.,.,TRBJ1-1,TRBV5-5
CAAAETPAVNQPQHF,TGTGCCGCGGCTGAGACGCCGGCAGTCAATCAGCCCCAGCATTTT,.,.,TRBJ1-5,TRBV19
CASSPTLDTAREKLFF,TGTGCCAGCAGCCCAACACTGGACACGGCGAGGGAAAAACTGTTTTTT,once,.,TRBJ1-4,TRBV9
CASSGQGRGEQYF,TGTGCCAGCAGTGGACAGGGGCGAGGAGAGCAGTACTTC,.,TRBD1,TRBJ2-7,TRBV13
CASSAGLRGYTF,TGTGCCAGCAGCGCGGGATTGAGGGGCTACACCTTC,.,.,TRBJ1-2,TRBV9
CAWSRGGMEKLFF,TGTGCCTGGAGTCGGGGGGGGATGGAAAAACTGTTTTTT,.,.,TRBJ1-4,TRBV30
CASSLVVRDNSGNTIYF,TGTGCCAGCAGCTTAGTTGTCCGGGACAACTCTGGAAACACCATATATTTT,.,.,TRBJ1-3,TRBV7-8
CASSLVGLAGVGFF,TGTGCCAGCAGCTTAGTGGGACTAGCGGGAGTGGGGTTCTTC,.,TRBD2,TRBJ2-1,TRBV11-3
CASSLFGQPNQPQHF,TGTGCCAGCAGCTTGTTTGGACAGCCGAATCAGCCCCAGCATTTT,.,.,TRBJ1-5,TRBV5-5
CASSGPVTGDRGELFF,TGTGCCAGCAGCGGGCCGGTGACAGGGGATCGGGGGGAGCTGTTTTTT,once,TRBD1,TRBJ2-2,TRBV7-9
CASSQVVGRGAARTEAFF,TGTGCCAGCAGCCAAGTAGTTGGGCGAGGGGCCGCGCGTACTGAAGCTTTCTTT,.,.,TRBJ1-1,TRBV7-9
CASSLVATRDTQYF,TGTGCCAGCAGCTTAGTTGCGACACGGGATACGCAGTATTTT,.,.,TRBJ2-3,TRBV11-3
CASSLSVLATAYEQYF,TGTGCCAGCAGTTTATCCGTACTAGCGACCGCCTACGAGCAGTACTTC,.,TRBD2,TRBJ2-7,TRBV13
CSGMGQGNTEAFF,TGCAGCGGAATGGGACAGGGGAACACTGAAGCTTTCTTT,.,TRBD1,TRBJ1-1,TRBV29-1
CASSAEGVDEQYF,TGTGCCAGCAGCGCCGAGGGGGTCGACGAGCAGTACTTC,.,.,TRBJ2-7,TRBV9
CASSLSRWGAGELFF,TGTGCCAGCAGCTTATCGAGGTGGGGAGCCGGGGAGCTGTTTTTT,.,.,TRBJ2-2,TRBV7-6
CASSETGVVSYEQYF,TGTGCCAGCAGTGAAACAGGGGTTGTATCCTACGAGCAGTACTTC,.,TRBD1,TRBJ2-7,TRBV2
CASSFSGELFF,TGTGCCAGCAGCTTCTCCGGGGAGCTGTTTTTT,.,.,TRBJ2-2,TRBV5-6
CASSVYTSGSNEQYF,TGTGCCAGCAGCGTCTATACTAGCGGGAGCAACGAGCAGTACTTC,.,TRBD2,TRBJ2-7,TRBV9
CASSPGASGASSYEQYF,TGTGCCAGCTCACCAGGGGCTAGCGGGGCTAGCTCCTACGAGCAGTACTTC,.,TRBD2,TRBJ2-7,TRBV18
CASSLDGGRNEKLFF,TGTGCCAGCAGCTTAGATGGGGGGCGGAATGAAAAACTGTTTTTT,.,.,TRBJ1-4,TRBV11-2
CASSVALGTGGTEAFF,TGTGCCAGCAGCGTAGCTCTAGGGACAGGCGGAACTGAAGCTTTCTTT,.,TRBD1,TRBJ1-1,TRBV9